The 20 T cell receptor beta chains below all came from one sample that was sequenced in a study of T-cell reconstitution after alpha-beta-depleted transplantation in children. The TCRbeta library incorporated unique molecular identifiers. TCRdb recomputed calls from the PCR reads with MiXCR, one row per CDR3 protein. This sample has more than 85,000 distinct CDR3 sequences, with roughly 7.6% found just once. The sequencing used PBMCs, collected before TCRalphabeta/CD19-depleted stem cell transplant. The receptors shown here come from a boy aged 2-9 years with acute lymphoblastic leukemia, due to receive a stem cell transplant.

This sequence joins TRBV11-2 and TRBJ2-3; D gene uncertain. The CDR3 sequence is 15 residues long. Germline CDR1 is SGHAT and CDR2 is FQNNGV. V was pared by 1 base and J by 1 base, with 9 bases between. Written as DNA, the CDR3 is TGTGCCAGCAGCTTAGGAGCACCCCGCACAGATACGCAGTATTTT. This translates into CASSLGAPRTDTQYF.

About this clonotype: Germline and junction disagree at one end, which may indicate a read error. J is TRBJ1-6 and V is TRBV7-2; tentative D call: TRBD1 (5 bases). The CDR3 sequence is 16 residues long. The germline V gene encodes CDR1 SGHTA and CDR2 FQGNSA. CDR3: CGSSFLLRQHNSPLHF. The CDR3 coding sequence is TGTGGCAGCAGCTTCCTCCTAAGACAGCACAATTCACCCCTCCACTTT.

The CDR3 reads CSARPNQGANVLTF. The CDR3 DNA is TGCAGTGCTAGACCAAATCAGGGGGCCAACGTCCTGACTTTC. The J gene is TRBJ2-6, the V gene TRBV20-1; no firm D call. Germline-derived CDR1 and CDR2 are DFQATT and SNEGSKA (reference sequence). This CDR3 region has 14 residues. The V gene lost 2 bases and the J gene lost 4 bases, with 9 bases spanning the gap.

This clonotype was observed a few times. The CDR3 DNA reads as TGTGCCAGCAGTTTGAGCACTAGCGGCTCCTACGAGCAGTACTTC. This codes for CASSLSTSGSYEQYF. This chain uses TRBV12-3 or TRBV12-4 with TRBJ2-7, with TRBD2 matching over 8 bases. J was trimmed by 0 bases and V by 3 bases; bases with no gene match: 4. The CDR3 has 15 amino acids.

About this clonotype itself: A clone one base away is much larger, so this may be a read error. J is TRBJ2-7 and V is TRBV7-9, with 7 bases fitting TRBD2. Germline assignment: CDR1 SEHNR and CDR2 FQNEAQ (reference sequence). The CDR3 sequence is 16 residues long. The CDR3 spells CDSSPPGGGITYEQYF. CDR3 bases: TGTGACAGCAGCCCCCCCGGCGGGGGAATAACCTACGAGCAGTACTTC.

V gene TRBV5-1 combines with J gene TRBJ1-4; D is unresolved. Germline V gene lookup returns CDR1 SGHRS and CDR2 YFSETQ. The V and J ends lost 1 base and 4 bases respectively, with 11 bases between them. The CDR3 runs to 15 residues. The CDR3 reads CASSLRAAINEKLFF. The DNA of the CDR3 is TGCGCCAGCAGCTTGCGGGCGGCAATTAATGAAAAACTGTTTTTT.

The table lists this clonotype with many counts. The J gene is TRBJ2-5, the V gene TRBV5-1; D call uncertain. Trimming removed 2 bases at V and 4 bases at J, with 9 bases between. CDR1 SGHRS and CDR2 YFSETQ come from the germline V gene. The CDR3 has 13 residues. CDR3 region: CASSFSAGETQYF. The CDR3 nucleotides read TGCGCCAGCAGCTTCTCGGCAGGAGAGACCCAGTACTTC.

This clonotype showed up just a few times. The V gene is TRBV7-4, the J gene TRBJ1-3; the match to TRBD1 covers 7 bases. V was clipped by 4 bases and J by 7 bases; unmatched bases: 10. The CDR3 covers 15 residues. The germline V gene has CDR1 SGHVT and CDR2 SQSDAQ. The CDR3, as DNA: TGTGCCAGCAGCTATGACAGGGCCGATCTGAACACCATATATTTT. This gives the protein CASSYDRADLNTIYF.

This clonotype has ten or more counts. The chain combines TRBV9 with TRBJ2-7, with a tentative D call TRBD2 (7 bases). CDR3 length equals 16 residues. Germline loops: CDR1 SGDLS, CDR2 YYNGEE. Trimming cost V 3 bases and J 3 bases, with 19 bases left between them. CDR3 nucleotides: TGTGCCAGCAGCGAAGGGGAGGGGGGCTCGGGCTACGAGCAGTACTTC. Translated: CASSEGEGGSGYEQYF.

In this sample, this clonotype turned up a few times. The chain combines TRBV29-1 with TRBJ1-5, with unresolved D. V was cut by 6 bases and J by 1 base, with 13 bases left in between. Germline V gives CDR1 SQVTM, CDR2 ANQGSEA. The CDR3 runs to 14 residues. The CDR3 reads CSVAGGGSNQPQHF. The CDR3, as DNA: TGCAGCGTGGCGGGAGGTGGAAGCAATCAGCCCCAGCATTTT.

This clonotype showed up many times. The CDR3 here is CASSLQGGLETQYF. The CDR3 DNA follows: TGTGCCAGCAGTCTGCAGGGGGGGCTGGAGACCCAGTACTTC. This chain joins TRBV12-3 or TRBV12-4 and TRBJ2-5, with D perhaps being TRBD1 or TRBD2 (7 bases each). V lost 5 bases, J lost 5 bases, and 15 bases lay in between. The CDR3 is 14 amino acids.

The V gene is TRBV25-1, the J gene TRBJ1-2, with a weak D call TRBD1 (5 bases). Germline values: CDR1 MGHDK, CDR2 SYGVNS. V gave up 4 bases and J gave up 3 bases, with 15 bases separating them. The CDR3 runs to 15 residues. The CDR3 protein is CASSARGMGDYGYTF. The CDR3 DNA follows: TGTGCCAGCAGTGCTAGGGGAATGGGAGACTATGGCTACACCTTC.

This clonotype has only a few counts. Here the CDR3 reads CASSPTGGTLGYTF. CDR3 DNA: TGTGCCAGCAGCCCGACAGGGGGCACGCTAGGCTACACCTTC. The genes are TRBV7-9 and TRBJ1-2, with 10 bases lining up with TRBD1. Germline assignment: CDR1 SEHNR and CDR2 FQNEAQ (reference sequence). The V gene end was trimmed by 5 bases and the J gene end by 8 bases; junction bases not matched to a gene: 8. This CDR3 is 14 amino acids long. The full variable domain, completed using reference TRBV7-9 and TRBJ1-2, is DTGVSQNPRHKITKRGQNVTFRCDPISEHNRLYWYRQTLGQGPEFLTYFQNEAQLEKSRLLSDRFSAERPKGSFSTLEIQRTEQGDSAMYLCASSPTGGTLGYTFGSGTRLTVV.

This clonotype turned up a few times. CDR3: CSARLSGERNTIYF. The CDR3 nucleotides are TGCAGTGCTAGACTCTCAGGGGAGCGAAACACCATATATTTT. This chain links TRBV20-1 with TRBJ1-3; D may be TRBD1 (6 bases). Germline V CDR1 and CDR2: DFQATT, SNEGSKA (reference sequence). Trimming pared 2 bases from V and 5 bases from J, leaving 13 bases between. CDR3 length: 14 amino acids.

This clonotype showed up many times. The J gene is TRBJ1-1, the V gene TRBV19, with 7 bases fitting TRBD1. V trimming: 6 bases; J trimming: 2 bases; junction bases outside the gene matches: 6. The CDR3 totals 14 residues. Germline-derived CDR1 and CDR2 are LNHDA and SQIVND (reference sequence). In DNA, the CDR3 is TGTGCCAGTAGCACGGACAGGTTCAACACTGAAGCTTTCTTT. Translation gives CASSTDRFNTEAFF.

Relative to its sample, this clonotype is medium-sized. The gene calls are TRBV2 and TRBJ2-1; TRBD1 aligns across 8 bases. The J segment lost 1 base and the V segment lost 6 bases, leaving 2 bases of the junction unmatched. CDR1 and CDR2 from the germline V gene are SNHLY and FYNNEI. The CDR3 runs 14 residues. The CDR3 sequence: CASRQGESYNEQFF. In nucleotides, the CDR3 is TGTGCCAGCAGACAGGGGGAGTCCTACAATGAGCAGTTCTTC.

This chain links TRBV7-9 with TRBJ1-5, with TRBD1 identical over 8 bases. Germline V gene lookup returns CDR1 SEHNR and CDR2 FQNEAQ (reference sequence). This CDR3 is 16 amino acids long. J was trimmed by 0 bases and V by 5 bases; bases with no gene match: 6. DNA for the CDR3: TGTGCCAGCAGCCGGACAGGGTCCCATAGCAATCAGCCCCAGCATTTT. Its translation is CASSRTGSHSNQPQHF.

This clonotype was observed at least ten times. V usage is TRBV5-6 and J usage is TRBJ2-3, with 8 bases lining up with TRBD1. Germline V gene data show CDR1 as SGHDT and CDR2 as YYEEEE. This CDR3 is built from 15 residues. J was trimmed by 3 bases and V by 0 bases; bases with no gene match: 3. CDR3 in DNA: TGTGCCAGCAGCTTGGGACAGGGGAGAACAGATACGCAGTATTTT. Translated, it gives CASSLGQGRTDTQYF. Full variable domain (outside the CDR3, taken from reference TRBV5-6 and TRBJ2-3): DAGVTQSPTHLIKTRGQQVTLRCSPKSGHDTVSWYQQALGQGPQFIFQYYEEEERQRGNFPDRFSGHQFPNYSSELNVNALLLGDSALYLCASSLGQGRTDTQYFGPGTRLTVL.

This clonotype was observed many times. This chain joins TRBV20-1 and TRBJ2-7, with TRBD1 as a possible D gene (6 bases). Germline CDR1 is DFQATT and CDR2 is SNEGSKA (reference sequence). Deletions cut 5 bases from V and 5 bases from J, with 16 bases between. The CDR3 length is 13 residues. CDR3 coding DNA: TGCAGTGCTGGAGCAACAGGGTTTAACGAGCAGTACTTC. This codes for CSAGATGFNEQYF.

This clonotype was counted many times. This chain joins TRBV20-1 and TRBJ2-5; D not resolved. Germline V gene sequence: CDR1 DFQATT, CDR2 SNEGSKA (reference sequence). The CDR3 consists of 10 residues. Trimming shortened V by 6 bases and J by 5 bases, and 7 bases separated the two germline ends. Here the CDR3 DNA reads TGCAGTGCCTCCCTGGAGACCCAGTACTTC. This codes for CSASLETQYF.